Reported below is one T cell receptor (beta chain). Its antigen has not been determined. Base qualities are not recorded, but no much larger clone differs from it by a single base. The record originates from a study of blood T cell repertoires in COVID-19 (dated by TCRdb to 2020 to 2021). Concerning the study at large: Samples covering the acute and convalescent phases of COVID-19 were provided by collaborators in the United States, Italy and Spain. The samples were drawn from two sources: the first 160 participants of the ongoing ImmuneRACE study, and 1,200 or so subjects contributed by 6 global collaborators. The repertoires were made available in a free public database intended to serve as a resource for research on the immune response to SARS-CoV-2. Subjects who had been exposed to COVID-19, were actively infected with it, or had recovered from it provided the deeply sampled blood TCRbeta repertoires that made up the dataset. The material from the prospective study consisted of cDNA or gDNA derived from T cells, B-cell-depleted T cells, or PBMCs. HLA class I and class II types, where available, came from metadata supplied by the sample provider rather than from assay-based typing. A de-identified subject ID, COVID-19 status, age in years and sex were almost always included in the sample metadata.

TCRbeta CDR3 regions were amplified from genomic DNA using the immunoSEQ Assay, a bias-controlled multiplex PCR. Turning to the authors' computational methods: The number of nucleated cells in each sample was estimated by amplification of reference gene primers within the assay. Sequence reads were collapsed and filtered to measure the absolute abundance of every unique TCRbeta CDR3 rearrangement. For each sample, productive Simpson clonality was calculated as the square root of Simpson's diversity index over productive rearrangements. In TCRdb, the immuneACCESS table is reduced to in-frame sequences with V and J assigned. These tables do not hold every clone; where another copy was compared, an unresolved V gene accounts for under half, and the others remain unexplained. That table is the source of V, J and clone size, and D and trimming were worked out from the DNA. The sample records 250,000 to 300,000 clones, about nine tenths of which are singletons. The ten largest clones represent less than 15% of the sample.

The CDR3 holds 14 amino acids from the cysteine to the phenylalanine. Of the read, only the CDR3 DNA is kept; its 42 bases are in frame from base 1. The germline V end is reduced by 1 base and the J end by 7 bases; junction bases left unmatched: 5. The CDR1 and CDR2 encoded by the germline V gene (reference sequence) are PRHDT and FYEKMQ. In Seattle, one collaborating source enrolled patients while the infection was active and tracked those patients longitudinally over the course of disease. Each collaborating institution followed its own protocols to collect whole blood in K2EDTA tubes. Collaborator samples were shipped for TCRbeta analysis as frozen whole blood, isolated PBMCs, or DNA extracted from either sample type. What the study reported, not specific to this receptor: The quantity of clinical and demographic metadata differed by source and by participant and was supplied without curation.

Recombination linked TRBV13 to TRBJ1-2, with 8 bases matching TRBD1. The sequence came from a woman younger than 45 with COVID-19, enrolled during active disease. Sequenced input: peripheral blood. The CDR3 sequence is CASSLDRGVRGYTF. The nucleotide sequence is TGTGCCAGCAGCTTAGACAGGGGGGTACGTGGCTACACCTTC.